Below are 28 T cell receptor beta chains sequenced from a single sample in a study of T-cell reconstitution after alpha-beta-depleted transplantation in children. Unique molecular identifiers were incorporated into the prepared TCRbeta library. TCRdb processed the PCR reads anew with MiXCR; each CDR3 protein has one entry. This sample has more than 450,000 distinct CDR3 sequences, with approximately 16% found just once. The source material was PBMCs from the stem cell graft donor, sampled from the stem cell graft. All receptors derive from a human donor who donated a stem cell graft to a child with acute lymphoblastic leukemia.

The chain uses TRBV20-1 and TRBJ2-5, with 9 bases lining up with TRBD2. The germline V gene has CDR1 DFQATT and CDR2 SNEGSKA (reference sequence). The CDR3 has 17 amino acids. DNA of the CDR3: TGCAGCGCACTGGGTTTTTCTAGCGGGACCCTCGAGGAGACCCAGTACTTC. Translation gives CSALGFSSGTLEETQYF.

V gene TRBV6-5 combines with J gene TRBJ2-2; the D is unclear. Germline V gene sequence: CDR1 MNHEY, CDR2 SVGAGI. The CDR3 runs 15 residues. V lost 2 bases, J lost 4 bases, and 11 bases lay in between. CDR3: CASSYGHGRTGELFF. The CDR3 coding sequence is TGTGCCAGCAGTTACGGCCACGGTCGCACCGGGGAGCTGTTTTTT.

The V gene is TRBV6-4, the J gene TRBJ2-3; a possible D gene is TRBD2 (6 bases). Between the trimmed V and J ends, which lost 0 bases and 1 base, there was a span of 11 bases. The CDR3 length is 16 residues. Germline CDR1 and CDR2: MRHNA and SNTAGT. The CDR3 sequence: CASSDSGGTGTDTQYF. The DNA for the CDR3 is TGTGCCAGCAGTGACTCTGGCGGGACGGGCACAGATACGCAGTATTTT.

The chain recombines TRBV5-1 with TRBJ1-4; D is undetermined. Germline values: CDR1 SGHRS, CDR2 YFSETQ. The germline V and J ends were trimmed by 3 bases and 2 bases, with 8 bases remaining between them. The CDR3 spans 14 residues. The chain's CDR3 is CASSSAGTNEKLFF. The CDR3 coding sequence is TGCGCCAGCAGCTCGGCCGGCACTAATGAAAAACTGTTTTTT.

This clonotype was counted ten times or more. This chain links TRBV5-1 with TRBJ2-7; perhaps D is TRBD1 or TRBD2 (5 bases each). This CDR3 comprises 16 residues. Trimming cost V 0 bases and J 0 bases, with 13 bases left between them. From germline, CDR1 is SGHRS and CDR2 YFSETQ. The CDR3 nucleotides are TGCGCCAGCAGCTTGGCCTGGGGGTTCGACTCCTACGAGCAGTACTTC. Residues: CASSLAWGFDSYEQYF.

V gene TRBV5-1 combines with J gene TRBJ2-5; 8 bases match TRBD1. The germline gives CDR1 SGHRS, CDR2 YFSETQ. V shed 3 bases and J 1 base; nucleotides not matched to a gene: 2. This CDR3 spans 14 amino acids. CDR3 sequence: CASSSQGAQETQYF. CDR3 sequence (DNA): TGCGCCAGCAGCTCGCAGGGGGCCCAAGAGACCCAGTACTTC.

This chain uses TRBV6-1 with TRBJ2-3; 7 bases are shared with TRBD2. The CDR3 loop spans 15 amino acids. Trimming took 4 bases from V and 1 from J; bases not matched to a gene: 5. Germline-derived CDR1 and CDR2 are MNHNS and SASEGT. The CDR3 DNA follows: TGTGCCAGCAGTGGGGGGGGAGTGGGCACAGATACGCAGTATTTT. Protein: CASSGGGVGTDTQYF.

In this sample, this clonotype turned up a few times. The rearrangement uses TRBV19 and TRBJ2-5; perhaps TRBD1 as D (5 bases). Germline V gene lookup returns CDR1 LNHDA and CDR2 SQIVND (reference sequence). This CDR3 contains 14 residues. Trimming took 5 bases from V and 5 from J, leaving 15 bases between them. The DNA of the CDR3 is TGTGCCAGTAGTTCCTGGGGCGGTTCGGAGACCCAGTACTTC. It yields the protein CASSSWGGSETQYF.

V is TRBV11-2 and J is TRBJ2-1; TRBD1 is a possible D gene (5 bases). This CDR3 region has 14 residues. V was trimmed by 4 bases and J by 15 bases, leaving 22 bases between them. Germline values: CDR1 SGHAT, CDR2 FQNNGV. The CDR3 nucleotides read TGTGCCAGCAGCTGGGGCTCAGGACCCCATATTCCGTTCTTC. Amino acids: CASSWGSGPHIPFF.

V usage is TRBV9 and J usage is TRBJ2-7; 10 bases are a match to TRBD1. The V gene's germline CDR1 is SGDLS and CDR2 YYNGEE. CDR3 size: 16 residues. The junction had 5 bases not matched to a gene; V was cut back by 0 bases and J by 2 bases. The CDR3 DNA reads as TGTGCCAGCAGCGTAGGGGACAGGGGTGAAGCCTACGAGCAGTACTTC. Translation gives CASSVGDRGEAYEQYF.

This clonotype was detected only a few times. The V call is TRBV7-2, the J call TRBJ1-1; D call uncertain. Germline CDR1 reads SGHTA; CDR2 reads FQGNSA. The CDR3 runs 13 residues. V gave up 3 bases and J gave up 4 bases, with 9 bases separating them. CDR3 in amino acids: CASSFVTSTEAFF. The CDR3 coding sequence is TGTGCCAGCAGCTTTGTAACGTCCACTGAAGCTTTCTTT.

The V gene is TRBV6-5, the J gene TRBJ2-7, with TRBD1 matching 9 bases. Germline CDR1 is MNHEY and CDR2 is SVGAGI. CDR3 length equals 14 residues. Trimming took 2 bases from V and 6 from J; bases not matched to a gene: 5. CDR3 sequence reads: CASSYGQGYGEQYF. The DNA for the CDR3 is TGTGCCAGCAGTTACGGACAGGGGTACGGCGAGCAGTACTTC.

This clonotype was observed a few times. The CDR3 loop reads CASKIQGDTEAFF. In nucleotides, the CDR3 is TGTGCCAGCAAGATCCAGGGAGACACTGAAGCTTTCTTT. The J gene is TRBJ1-1, the V gene TRBV6-1; maybe TRBD1 (5 bases). Trimming pared 7 bases from V and 3 bases from J, leaving 12 bases between. The CDR3 is made up of 13 amino acids. Germline V gene sequence: CDR1 MNHNS, CDR2 SASEGT.

The chain has TRBV5-1 and TRBJ2-3; 15 bases fit TRBD2. This CDR3 is 19 amino acids long. The germline V gene has CDR1 SGHRS and CDR2 YFSETQ. V was clipped by 3 bases and J by 3 bases; unmatched bases: 11. CDR3 nucleotide sequence: TGCGCCAGCAGCTCGGAGGCTGGGACTAGCGGGAGGCAGACAGATACGCAGTATTTT. It is translated as CASSSEAGTSGRQTDTQYF.

A few counts support this clonotype. J is TRBJ1-2 and V is TRBV12-3 or TRBV12-4; perhaps TRBD1 as D (5 bases). V shed 8 bases and J shed 5 bases, with 24 bases lying between them. The CDR3 has 16 amino acids. The CDR3 is CASSPGDRLLKYGYTF. The CDR3 nucleotides read TGTGCCAGCTCCCCCGGGGACCGATTACTAAAGTATGGCTACACCTTC.

The V and J genes are TRBV6-1 and TRBJ1-5, with 8 bases fitting TRBD1. The CDR3 has 15 residues. Per the germline V gene, CDR1 is MNHNS and CDR2 is SASEGT. J gave up 7 bases and V 2 bases, and 7 bases lay outside the gene matches. CDR3 in amino acids: CASSESSAGGQPQHF. In DNA form, the CDR3 reads TGTGCCAGCAGTGAAAGTTCGGCAGGGGGCCAGCCCCAGCATTTT.

This clonotype was seen a handful of times. The chain has TRBV14 and TRBJ2-7; no definite D call. CDR1 is SGHDN and CDR2 is FVKESK in the germline V gene. Trimming stripped 5 bases from V and 6 bases from J, with 14 bases between. This CDR3 has 13 amino acids. The CDR3: CASSSVFSREQYF. In nucleotides, the CDR3 is TGTGCCAGCAGCTCCGTCTTCTCTCGCGAGCAGTACTTC.

This clonotype has only a few counts. The chain couples TRBV6-5 to TRBJ1-4; a possible D gene is TRBD1 (5 bases). There are 13 residues in the CDR3. Germline CDR1 reads MNHEY; CDR2 reads SVGAGI. Trimming cost V 4 bases and J 7 bases, with 10 bases left between them. Written as DNA, the CDR3 is TGTGCCAGCAGTTTAAAGGGGCGTGAAAAACTGTTTTTT. It yields the protein CASSLKGREKLFF.

The J gene is TRBJ2-5, the V gene TRBV5-1, with D maybe TRBD2 (6 bases). Germline V gene sequence: CDR1 SGHRS, CDR2 YFSETQ. Trimming left V 7 bases short and J 3 bases short, with 25 bases between. CDR3 length equals 17 residues. CDR3 DNA: TGCGCCAGCGAAAAACTTGGGATGCGGGGTAAGGAAGAGACCCAGTACTTC. It specifies CASEKLGMRGKEETQYF.

The V gene is TRBV7-9, the J gene TRBJ1-2; TRBD1 is a possible D gene (5 bases). Germline CDR1 is SEHNR and CDR2 is FQNEAQ (reference sequence). Trimming pared 4 bases from V and 4 bases from J, leaving 19 bases between. The CDR3 covers 16 residues. The CDR3 DNA sequence: TGTGCCAGCAGCTCCTATAACACCTGGGACGGCTATGGCTACACCTTC. It is translated as CASSSYNTWDGYGYTF.

This clonotype was picked up a small number of times. The genes are TRBV12-3 or TRBV12-4 and TRBJ2-3; possible D gene TRBD2, 6 bases. The CDR3 totals 15 residues. Trimming cost V 6 bases and J 0 bases, with 13 bases left between them. The CDR3 loop reads CASSLARGSTDTQYF. The CDR3 bases are TGTGCCAGCAGCCTAGCGAGGGGTAGCACAGATACGCAGTATTTT.

The V call is TRBV14, the J call TRBJ2-5; TRBD2 is a possible D gene (6 bases). Deletions cut 4 bases from V and 6 bases from J, with 18 bases between. The CDR3 runs to 15 residues. The germline gives CDR1 SGHDN, CDR2 FVKESK. CDR3 nucleotide sequence: TGTGCCAGCAGCCCATCAAGTCCGGCGGGAAAGACCCAGTACTTC. Its translation is CASSPSSPAGKTQYF.

J is TRBJ2-7 and V is TRBV4-1, with D tentatively TRBD2 (6 bases). Germline CDR1 and CDR2: MGHRA and YSYEKL. V was cut by 2 bases and J by 6 bases, with 14 bases left in between. The CDR3 runs to 14 residues. CDR3 in amino acids: CASSQQEGRTEQYF. CDR3 coding DNA: TGCGCCAGCAGCCAACAGGAGGGCCGTACCGAGCAGTACTTC.

A few counts support this clonotype. This chain connects TRBV29-1 to TRBJ2-2; weak D call: TRBD1 (7 bases). The germline V gene has CDR1 SQVTM and CDR2 ANQGSEA. The V and J ends lost 6 bases and 6 bases respectively, with 11 bases between them. The CDR3 spans 12 residues. CDR3 DNA sequence: TGCAGCGTGACAGGGAGGTCCGGGGAGCTGTTTTTT. Translating it yields CSVTGRSGELFF.

This clonotype has a count of ten or more. The rearrangement joins TRBV25-1 to TRBJ2-1, with TRBD2 as a possible D gene (7 bases). Trimming took off 3 bases at V and 0 bases at J, with 24 bases between the two ends. The CDR3 has 20 amino acids. Per germline, CDR1 MGHDK and CDR2 SYGVNS. The chain's CDR3 is CASSEKGGTTVTPSYNEQFF. In nucleotides, the CDR3 is TGTGCCAGCAGTGAGAAAGGGGGGACTACCGTTACCCCCTCCTACAATGAGCAGTTCTTC.

This clonotype was counted between two and nine times. The chain joins TRBV29-1 to TRBJ1-1; maybe TRBD1 (5 bases). In germline, CDR1 is SQVTM, CDR2 ANQGSEA. CDR3 length: 12 amino acids. V was clipped by 0 bases and J by 10 bases, with 12 bases between them. The CDR3 coding sequence is TGCAGCGTTGAAGAAGGGAGGGGAAGAGCTTTCTTT. Translating it yields CSVEEGRGRAFF.

This clonotype turned up a few times. This chain connects TRBV20-1 to TRBJ2-7; either TRBD1 or TRBD2 may supply D (5 bases each). Per germline, CDR1 DFQATT and CDR2 SNEGSKA (reference sequence). The V and J ends lost 8 bases and 0 bases respectively, with 14 bases between them. This CDR3 contains 13 residues. CDR3 sequence: CSYQGSDSYEQYF. Here the CDR3 DNA reads TGCAGTTATCAGGGTAGCGACTCCTACGAGCAGTACTTC.

This clonotype was found many times. The chain recombines TRBV5-1 with TRBJ2-1, with D perhaps TRBD2 (6 bases). CDR1 and CDR2 (germline): SGHRS, YFSETQ. CDR3 size: 13 residues. Deletions cut 4 bases from V and 3 bases from J, with 8 bases between. The CDR3 spells CASSRDFYNEQFF. The CDR3 region has the DNA TGCGCCAGCAGCCGGGACTTCTACAATGAGCAGTTCTTC.